Sequencing of this T cell receptor (beta chain) was carried out in a study of shared clonotypes between healthy human individuals. Germline CDR1 is MGHRA and CDR2 is YSYEKL. This CDR3 has 12 amino acids. V lost 2 bases, J lost 7 bases, and 8 bases lay in between. A remark on this clone: Its cognate antigen is unknown.

Execution of the assay was at deep level. The table came from immunoSEQ multiplex PCR; TCRdb's copy has only in-frame clones and leaves some out. The sample contains 2 million to 2.5 million clones, approximately 94% of which appear only once. Study-wide points: The study generally estimated greater richness for naive than memory subsets. Sequencing depth was expected to affect clonotype sharing among donors. Of the naive CD4 clonotypes, around 5% were shared across a handful of donors.

The material sequenced was naive CD4+ T cells sorted from blood. Subset described: CD45RA+ positively selected. The chain is built from TRBV4-1 and TRBJ2-5; tentative D call: TRBD1 (5 bases). The TCR was taken from a man aged 18 to 29 in good health. For the CDR3, the DNA is TGCGCCAGCAGCCAACGCCAGGGGACCCAGTACTTC. This encodes CASSQRQGTQYF.